This T cell receptor beta chain originates from a study of CD8 T cells in Susac syndrome (dated by TCRdb to about 2019). For context, the study as a whole: Whether CD8+ T cell activation and differentiation in Susac syndrome was antigen driven was tested using repertoire sequencing. What the authors observed across the whole study: The number of individuals in the TCR sequencing and HLA analysis was recognized as being relatively small.

RNA was extracted using the RNeasy kit, and about 0.5 to 1 ug of the RNA was reverse transcribed with random hexamers. The immunoSEQ multiplex PCR assay, which covers 54 Vbeta and 13 Jbeta segments, was used to amplify TCR beta CDR3 regions. PCR amplification bias was corrected by using a synthetic template baseline for primer optimization and computational correction. Processing in the source paper ran as follows. Reads were annotated to V, D and J genes according to IMGT and were analyzed with immunoSEQ Analyzer, with only productive sequences retained. To calculate clonality, Shannon entropy was normalized by log2 of the number of productive unique sequences and then subtracted from one. For each patient and control, public and private clones were evaluated within the 100 most prevalent clones. Clones were defined as Susac-specific if absent from the healthy and MS cohorts, from some 1,000 published viral clones and from other ImmuneACCESS disease sequences. The public reads were reprocessed in TCRdb via fastp at Q25 and MiXCR, keeping in-frame beta chains. A single entry per CDR3 protein holds the most common genes and DNA from its merged rows. These V and J calls rely on TCRdb rather than the paper's analysis. This sample comprises under 200,000 distinct CDR3 sequences, 90% to 95% of them detected only once. The ten largest clones capture 0.1% of the sample.

A note on this clonotype: No antigen is known for it. Nothing much larger sits one base from this clone, and base qualities are not available.

Peripheral blood CD8+ and CD4+ T cells from healthy donors, Susac syndrome patients and multiple sclerosis patients were profiled by high-throughput TCR beta sequencing. The healthy donors served as controls matched for age and sex. CD8+ TEMRA cells were enriched by FACS, while bulk CD8+ and CD4+ T cells were purified by magnetic negative isolation. Blood was drawn into EDTA tubes, processed within 24 hours, and PBMCs were isolated by density gradient centrifugation. PBMCs destined for TCR sequencing were cryopreserved in liquid nitrogen and later thawed in a 37 °C water bath. Purity of sorted or isolated CD4+, CD8+ and CD8+ TEMRA cells was at least 90%. Including the terminal cysteine and phenylalanine, the CDR3 comprises 14 residues. Only the CDR3 portion is preserved as DNA: 42 bases, with reading frame beginning at the first base. For this chain, trimming is 5 bases at the V end and 8 bases at the J end, and the number of junction bases without a gene match is 9. CDR1 and CDR2 are read off the germline V gene (reference sequence) as GTSNPN and SVGIG.

The sample consisted of CD4+ T cells from PBMCs. The V gene is TRBV30 and the J gene is TRBJ1-4, and TRBD1 matches 9 of the central bases. This TCR was recovered from a human donor in good health. The sequence in DNA is TGTGCCTGGGCAGGGGGACAGGGAGACGAAAAACTGTTTTTT. Its protein reads: CAWAGGQGDEKLFF.